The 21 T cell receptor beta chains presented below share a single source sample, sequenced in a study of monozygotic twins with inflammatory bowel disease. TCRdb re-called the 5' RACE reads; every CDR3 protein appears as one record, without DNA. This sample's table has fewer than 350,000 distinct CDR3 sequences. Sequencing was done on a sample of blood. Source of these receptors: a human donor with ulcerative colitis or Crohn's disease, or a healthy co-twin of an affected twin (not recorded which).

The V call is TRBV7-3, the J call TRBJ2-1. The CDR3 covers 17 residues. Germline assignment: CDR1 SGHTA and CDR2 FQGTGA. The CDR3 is CASSPTPKWTRNNEQFF. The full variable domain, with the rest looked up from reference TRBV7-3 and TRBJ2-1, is GAGVSQTPSNKVTEKGKYVELRCDPISGHTALYWYRQSLGQGPEFLIYFQGTGAADDSGLPNDRFFAVRPEGSVSTLKIQRTERGDSAVYLCASSPTPKWTRNNEQFFGPGTRLTVL.

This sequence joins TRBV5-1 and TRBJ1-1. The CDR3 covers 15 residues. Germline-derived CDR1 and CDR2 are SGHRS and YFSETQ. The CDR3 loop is CASSLGPSLNTEAFF. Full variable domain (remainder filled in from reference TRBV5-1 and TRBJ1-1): KAGVTQTPRYLIKTRGQQVTLSCSPISGHRSVSWYQQTPGQGLQFLFEYFSETQRNKGNFPGRFSGRQFSNSRSEMNVSTLELGDSALYLCASSLGPSLNTEAFFGQGTRLTVV.

CDR3 sequence: CANSTGPVYEQYF. The chain is built from TRBV5-1 and TRBJ2-7; checking the TCRdb D call of TRBD1 is not possible without DNA. This CDR3 region has 13 residues. Germline lookup yields CDR1 SGHRS and CDR2 YFSETQ.

This CDR3 is CASSFQGSYNSPLHF. This sequence joins TRBV28 and TRBJ1-6. Germline CDR1 and CDR2: MDHEN and SYDVKM. The length of the CDR3 is 15 residues.

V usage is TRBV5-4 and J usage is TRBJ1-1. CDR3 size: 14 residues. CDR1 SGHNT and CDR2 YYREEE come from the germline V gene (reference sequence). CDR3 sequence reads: CASSLRQGPTEAFF.

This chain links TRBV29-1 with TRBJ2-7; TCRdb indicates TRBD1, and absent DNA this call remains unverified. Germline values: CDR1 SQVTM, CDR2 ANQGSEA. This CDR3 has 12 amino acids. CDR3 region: CSVGQTTYEQYF.

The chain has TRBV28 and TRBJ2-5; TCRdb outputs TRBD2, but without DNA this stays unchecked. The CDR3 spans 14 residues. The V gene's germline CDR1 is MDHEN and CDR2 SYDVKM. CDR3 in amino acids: CASSLWLARETQYF.

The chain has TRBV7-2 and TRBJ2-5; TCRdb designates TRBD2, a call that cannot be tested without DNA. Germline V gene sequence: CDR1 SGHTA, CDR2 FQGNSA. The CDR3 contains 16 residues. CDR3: CASSLVAGGSGETQYF.

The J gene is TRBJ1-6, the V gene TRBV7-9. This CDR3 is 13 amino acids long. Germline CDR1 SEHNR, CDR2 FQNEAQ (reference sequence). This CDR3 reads CASSQSTASPLHF.

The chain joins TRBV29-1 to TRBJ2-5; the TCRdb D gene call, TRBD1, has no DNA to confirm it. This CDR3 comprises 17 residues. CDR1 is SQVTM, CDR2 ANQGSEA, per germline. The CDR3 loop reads CSVLFKMGATIKETQYF. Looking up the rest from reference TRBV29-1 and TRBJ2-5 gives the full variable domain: SAVISQKPSRDICQRGTSLTIQCQVDSQVTMMFWYRQQPGQSLTLIATANQGSEATYESGFVIDKFPISRPNLTFSTLTVSNMSPEDSSIYLCSVLFKMGATIKETQYFGPGTRLLVL.

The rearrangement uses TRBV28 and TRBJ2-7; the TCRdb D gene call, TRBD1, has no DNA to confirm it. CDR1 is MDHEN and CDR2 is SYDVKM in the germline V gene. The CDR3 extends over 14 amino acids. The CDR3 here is CASEVGGWRNEQYF.

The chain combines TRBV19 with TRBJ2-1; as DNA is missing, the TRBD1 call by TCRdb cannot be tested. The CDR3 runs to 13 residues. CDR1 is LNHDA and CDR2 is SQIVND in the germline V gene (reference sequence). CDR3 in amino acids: CASTGQRRYEQFF.

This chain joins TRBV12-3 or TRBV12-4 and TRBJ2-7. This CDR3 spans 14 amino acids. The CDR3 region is CASSLGTGAYEQYF.

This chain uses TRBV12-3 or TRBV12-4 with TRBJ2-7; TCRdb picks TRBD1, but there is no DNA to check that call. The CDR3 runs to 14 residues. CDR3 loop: CASSSPLDRYEQYF.

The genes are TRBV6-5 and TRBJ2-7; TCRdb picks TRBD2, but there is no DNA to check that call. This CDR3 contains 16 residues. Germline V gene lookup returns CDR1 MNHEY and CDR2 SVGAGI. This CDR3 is CASSYSGTASSYEQYF.

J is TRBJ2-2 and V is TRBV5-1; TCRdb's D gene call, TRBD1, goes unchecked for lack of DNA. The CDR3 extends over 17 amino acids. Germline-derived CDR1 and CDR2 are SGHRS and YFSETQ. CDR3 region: CASSPDPGTRLIGELFF.

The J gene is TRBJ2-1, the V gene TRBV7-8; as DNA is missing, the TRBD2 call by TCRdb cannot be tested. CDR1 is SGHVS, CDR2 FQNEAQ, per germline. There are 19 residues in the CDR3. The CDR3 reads CASSLEEGRLAGYDNEQFF. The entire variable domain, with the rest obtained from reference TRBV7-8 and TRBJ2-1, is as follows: GAGVSQSPRYKVAKRGQDVALRCDPISGHVSLFWYQQALGQGPEFLTYFQNEAQLDKSGLPSDRFFAERPEGSVSTLKIQRTQQEDSAVYLCASSLEEGRLAGYDNEQFFGPGTRLTVL.

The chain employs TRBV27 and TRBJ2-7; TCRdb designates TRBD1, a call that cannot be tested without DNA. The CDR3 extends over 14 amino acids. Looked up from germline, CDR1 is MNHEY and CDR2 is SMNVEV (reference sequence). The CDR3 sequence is CASRGTGGLYEQYF.

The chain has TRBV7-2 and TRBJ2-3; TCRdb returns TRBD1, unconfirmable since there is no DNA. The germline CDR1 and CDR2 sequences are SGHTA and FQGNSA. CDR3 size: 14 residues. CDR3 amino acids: CASNFTGPTDTQYF.

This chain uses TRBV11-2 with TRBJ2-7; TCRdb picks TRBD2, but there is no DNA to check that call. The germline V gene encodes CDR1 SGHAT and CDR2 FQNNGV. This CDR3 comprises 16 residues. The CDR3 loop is CASSDIAGGSAHEQYF.

The CDR3 is CASSLVGLAGDTQYF. V and J are TRBV27 and TRBJ2-3; the D call from TCRdb, TRBD2, cannot be confirmed without DNA. The CDR3 is made up of 15 amino acids. Germline CDR1 and CDR2: MNHEY and SMNVEV (reference sequence).